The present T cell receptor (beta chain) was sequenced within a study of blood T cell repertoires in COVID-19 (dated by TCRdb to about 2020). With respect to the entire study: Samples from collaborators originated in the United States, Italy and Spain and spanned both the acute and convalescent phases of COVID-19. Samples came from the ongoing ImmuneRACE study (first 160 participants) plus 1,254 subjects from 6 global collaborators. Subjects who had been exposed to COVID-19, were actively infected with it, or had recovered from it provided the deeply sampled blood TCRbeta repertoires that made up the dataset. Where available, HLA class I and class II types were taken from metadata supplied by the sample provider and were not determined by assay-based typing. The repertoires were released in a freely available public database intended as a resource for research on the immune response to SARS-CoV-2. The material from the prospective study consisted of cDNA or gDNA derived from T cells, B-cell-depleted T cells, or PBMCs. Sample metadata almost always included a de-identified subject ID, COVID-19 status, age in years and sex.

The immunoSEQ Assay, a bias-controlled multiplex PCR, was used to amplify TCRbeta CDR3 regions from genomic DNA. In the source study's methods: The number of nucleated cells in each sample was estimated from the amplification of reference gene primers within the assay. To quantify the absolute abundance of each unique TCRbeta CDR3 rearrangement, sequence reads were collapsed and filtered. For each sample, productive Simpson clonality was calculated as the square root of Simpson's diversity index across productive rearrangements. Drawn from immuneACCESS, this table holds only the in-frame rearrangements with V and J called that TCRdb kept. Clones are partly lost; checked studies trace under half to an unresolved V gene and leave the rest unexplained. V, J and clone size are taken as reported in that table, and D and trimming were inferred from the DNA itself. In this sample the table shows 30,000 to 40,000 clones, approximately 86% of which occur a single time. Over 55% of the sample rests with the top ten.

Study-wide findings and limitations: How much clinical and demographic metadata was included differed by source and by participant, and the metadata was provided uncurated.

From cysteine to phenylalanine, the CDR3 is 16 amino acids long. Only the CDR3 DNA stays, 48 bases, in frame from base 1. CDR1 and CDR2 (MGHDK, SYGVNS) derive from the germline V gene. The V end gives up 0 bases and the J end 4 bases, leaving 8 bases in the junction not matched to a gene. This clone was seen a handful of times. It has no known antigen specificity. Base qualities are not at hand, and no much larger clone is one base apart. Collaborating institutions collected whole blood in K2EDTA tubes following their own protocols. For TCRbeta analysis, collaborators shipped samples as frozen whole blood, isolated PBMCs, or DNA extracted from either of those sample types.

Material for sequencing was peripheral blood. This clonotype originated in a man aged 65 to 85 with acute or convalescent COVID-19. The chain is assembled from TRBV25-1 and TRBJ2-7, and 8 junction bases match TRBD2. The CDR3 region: CASSEYISGGGYEQYF. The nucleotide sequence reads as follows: TGTGCCAGCAGTGAATATATAAGCGGGGGTGGGTACGAGCAGTACTTC.